The 7 T cell receptor beta chains below were found in one sample sequenced in a study of T cells in Graves' hyperthyroidism and ophthalmopathy. TCR beta CDR3 region amplification was performed from RNA transcripts. TCR CDR3 underwent first-round RT-PCR with the HTBI primer set. TCRdb re-called the multiplex PCR reads with MiXCR, one entry per CDR3 protein. The sample records about 380,000 distinct CDR3 sequences, 13% to 15% being singletons. What was sequenced was blood. All receptors derive from a woman aged 25-40 years with Graves' ophthalmopathy.

This clonotype has a handful of counts. V is TRBV5-6 and J is TRBJ1-4, with a possible D match to TRBD1 (5 bases). Germline loops: CDR1 SGHDT, CDR2 YYEEEE. V was shortened by 0 bases and J by 7 bases, with 10 bases between the two germline ends. The CDR3 covers 14 residues. CDR3 DNA sequence: TGTGCCAGCAGCTTGGGGGGGGTAGGTGAAAAACTGTTTTTT. Translated, it gives CASSLGGVGEKLFF.

This clonotype was seen more than once but under ten times. The CDR3 DNA reads as TGTGCCATCAGTGACACCACCACAGGGATCTCTTCACCCCTCCACTTT. The encoded protein is CAISDTTTGISSPLHF. The genes are TRBV10-3 and TRBJ1-6, with D possibly TRBD1 on 6 matching bases. Germline CDR1 reads ENHRY; CDR2 reads SYGVKD. V lost 3 bases and J 9 bases, leaving 18 bases between the germline ends. This CDR3 is built from 16 residues.

The chain recombines TRBV29-1 with TRBJ2-2, with a tentative D call TRBD1 (6 bases). The CDR3 runs 15 residues. The V and J ends lost 1 base and 3 bases respectively, with 12 bases between them. Germline CDR1 reads SQVTM; CDR2 reads ANQGSEA. CDR3 in DNA: TGCAGCGTTGAAGGGCAGGGGCCATACACCGGGGAGCTGTTTTTT. Its protein product is CSVEGQGPYTGELFF.

This clonotype was observed many times. J is TRBJ2-5 and V is TRBV2; 8 nucleotides line up with TRBD1. The V and J ends lost 6 bases and 9 bases, in that order; junction bases with no gene match: 12. The V gene's germline CDR1 is SNHLY and CDR2 FYNNEI. The CDR3 runs 14 residues. CDR3 sequence reads: CASSSLGQGGSQYF. CDR3 nucleotide sequence: TGTGCCAGCAGCTCCCTCGGACAGGGCGGATCCCAGTACTTC.

This clonotype came up many times. This chain links TRBV27 with TRBJ1-2; perhaps TRBD1 as D (6 bases). The CDR3 extends over 16 amino acids. Between the trimmed V and J ends, which lost 4 bases and 2 bases, there was a span of 17 bases. In germline, CDR1 is MNHEY, CDR2 SMNVEV (reference sequence). The DNA for the CDR3 is TGTGCCAGCAGTTCTCTACAGGGCAGCGTGAACTATGGCTACACCTTC. The encoded protein is CASSSLQGSVNYGYTF.

This clonotype has more than one count but fewer than ten. The rearrangement links TRBV7-9 to TRBJ1-2, with 10 positions matching TRBD1. Trimming cost V 5 bases and J 8 bases; bases outside gene matches: 11. CDR3 size: 15 residues. Germline CDR1 reads SEHNR; CDR2 reads FQNEAQ (reference sequence). The DNA of the CDR3 is TGTGCCAGCAGCCCCGGGACAGGGGACCTTTGGGGCTACACCTTC. This translates into CASSPGTGDLWGYTF. Variable domain in full (rest from reference TRBV7-9 and TRBJ1-2): DTGVSQNPRHKITKRGQNVTFRCDPISEHNRLYWYRQTLGQGPEFLTYFQNEAQLEKSRLLSDRFSAERPKGSFSTLEIQRTEQGDSAMYLCASSPGTGDLWGYTFGSGTRLTVV.

Ten or more counts support this clonotype. The chain uses TRBV27 and TRBJ1-5; 8 bases are shared with TRBD1. CDR1 is MNHEY and CDR2 is SMNVEV in the germline V gene (reference sequence). The CDR3 length is 16 residues. V shed 1 base and J 7 bases; nucleotides not matched to a gene: 9. The chain's CDR3 is CASSLFGQGFGQPQHF. In DNA, the CDR3 is TGTGCCAGCAGTTTATTCGGACAGGGTTTCGGGCAGCCCCAGCATTTT.